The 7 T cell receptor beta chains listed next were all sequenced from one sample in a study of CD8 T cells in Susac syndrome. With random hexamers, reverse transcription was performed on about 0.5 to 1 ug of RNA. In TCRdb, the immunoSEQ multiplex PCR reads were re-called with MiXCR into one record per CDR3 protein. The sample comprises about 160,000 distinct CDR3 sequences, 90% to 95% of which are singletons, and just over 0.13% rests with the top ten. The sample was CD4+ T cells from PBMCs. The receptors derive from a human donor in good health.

The CDR3 DNA reads TGCAGCGTTGATGATGGAGCAGGCACTGAAGCTTTCTTT. Protein product: CSVDDGAGTEAFF. This chain uses TRBV29-1 with TRBJ1-1; D is unresolved. The V and J ends lost 3 bases and 4 bases respectively, with 12 bases between them. The CDR3 runs to 13 residues. CDR1 SQVTM and CDR2 ANQGSEA come from the germline V gene.

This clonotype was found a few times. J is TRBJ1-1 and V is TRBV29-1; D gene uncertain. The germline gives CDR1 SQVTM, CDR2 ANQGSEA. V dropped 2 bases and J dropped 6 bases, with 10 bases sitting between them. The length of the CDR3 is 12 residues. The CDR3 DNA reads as TGCAGCGTTGAACCGGGCGCGCCTGAAGCTTTCTTT. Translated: CSVEPGAPEAFF.

The CDR3 DNA reads TGTGCCAGCAGCCATACAGACTCTGGAAACACCATATATTTT. This encodes CASSHTDSGNTIYF. The chain links TRBV12-3 or TRBV12-4 to TRBJ1-3, with no clear D. The CDR3 is 14 amino acids. V was pared by 6 bases and J by 0 bases, with 9 bases between.

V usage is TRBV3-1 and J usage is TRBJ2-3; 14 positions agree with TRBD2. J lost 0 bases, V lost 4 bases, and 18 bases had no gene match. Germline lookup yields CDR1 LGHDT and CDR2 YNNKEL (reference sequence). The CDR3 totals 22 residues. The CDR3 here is CASSPSPPGLAGARRSTDTQYF. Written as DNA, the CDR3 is TGTGCCAGCAGCCCCTCACCCCCGGGACTAGCGGGGGCCCGAAGAAGCACAGATACGCAGTATTTT.

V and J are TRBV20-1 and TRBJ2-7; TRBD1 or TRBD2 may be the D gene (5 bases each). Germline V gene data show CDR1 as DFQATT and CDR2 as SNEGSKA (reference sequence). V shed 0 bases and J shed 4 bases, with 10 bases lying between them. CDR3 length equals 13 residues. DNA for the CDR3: TGCAGTGCTAGAGATACGGGGACGTACGAGCAGTACTTC. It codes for CSARDTGTYEQYF.

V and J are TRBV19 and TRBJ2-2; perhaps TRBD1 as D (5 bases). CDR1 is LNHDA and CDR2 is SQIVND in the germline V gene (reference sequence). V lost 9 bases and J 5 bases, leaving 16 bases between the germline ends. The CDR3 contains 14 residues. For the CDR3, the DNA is TGTGCCAGCACCGGGCAGGGATGGACCGGGGAGCTGTTTTTT. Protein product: CASTGQGWTGELFF.

CDR3: CSAREGPSNQPQHF. The CDR3 DNA reads as TGCAGTGCTAGAGAGGGTCCAAGCAATCAGCCCCAGCATTTT. This chain joins TRBV20-1 and TRBJ1-5; D gene unclear. The CDR3 consists of 14 residues. V lost 0 bases, J lost 1 base, and 7 bases lay in between. Germline assignment: CDR1 DFQATT and CDR2 SNEGSKA (reference sequence).